This T cell receptor beta chain was documented in a study of T cell responses to AZD1222 COVID-19 vaccine. Study-level results: The number of AZD1222 recipients seropositive at baseline was only five or six. When two AZD1222 doses had been given, Spike-specific TCR breadth and depth rose. Variant regions that are unmutated are reportedly the target of nearly half of spike-specific TCRs. Donors in the cohort were predominantly white British and more often female, and clonal diversity was possibly underestimated.

Details on this clone: Its target is unknown.

The data were produced by immunoSEQ multiplex PCR, yet TCRdb's version contains in-frame clones alone and is incomplete. Among 40,000 to 55,000 clones listed, 86% were seen once. The sequences come from peripheral blood, collected 28 days after the second AZD1222 dose. The TCR was taken from an adult who received the AZD1222 COVID-19 vaccine.

DNA of the CDR3: TGCAGCGTTGAAGGACAGGTTGAGGGCTACACCTTC. It yields the protein CSVEGQVEGYTF. The gene calls are TRBV29-1 and TRBJ1-2; D is possibly TRBD1 (6 bases). Germline lookup yields CDR1 SQVTM and CDR2 ANQGSEA. V lost 1 base and J 8 bases, leaving 11 bases between the germline ends. The CDR3 sequence is 12 residues long.